One and the same sample provided the 29 T cell receptor beta chains below, sequenced in a study of cytomegalovirus exposure and HLA in healthy donors. Amplification used 60 Vbeta primers and 13 Jbeta primers. Here immunoSEQ multiplex PCR was the method, and the copy in TCRdb shows in-frame clones only, minus some. The sample consists of approximately 130,000 clones, 65% to 85% of them appearing once. Sequenced sample: PBMCs. The origin of the receptors is a man between 50 and 59 years old in good health and CMV-seronegative.

V usage is TRBV18 and J usage is TRBJ2-5; tentatively, D is TRBD1 (6 bases). The V gene lost 1 base and the J gene lost 4 bases, with 10 bases spanning the gap. The CDR3 length is 14 residues. Germline V CDR1 and CDR2: KGHSH, LQKENI. CDR3 DNA: TGTGCCAGCTCACCACGGCAGGGGAGAGAGACCCAGTACTTC. Its protein is CASSPRQGRETQYF. The entire variable domain, with the rest obtained from reference TRBV18 and TRBJ2-5, is as follows: NAGVMQNPRHLVRRRGQEARLRCSPMKGHSHVYWYRQLPEEGLKFMVYLQKENIIDESGMPKERFSAEFPKEGPSILRIQQVVRGDSAAYFCASSPRQGRETQYFGPGTRLLVL.

V gene TRBV6-5 combines with J gene TRBJ2-4; D perhaps matches TRBD1 (5 bases). Germline V gene data show CDR1 as MNHEY and CDR2 as SVGAGI. Trimming left V 8 bases short and J 0 bases short, with 14 bases between. This CDR3 spans 15 amino acids. CDR3 amino acids: CASQAGYSAKNIQYF. The DNA for the CDR3 is TGTGCCAGCCAGGCAGGGTATTCAGCCAAAAACATTCAGTACTTC.

The J gene is TRBJ2-6, the V gene TRBV15; D is perhaps TRBD1 (5 bases). The CDR3 spans 17 residues. Germline V gene data show CDR1 as LNHNV and CDR2 as YYDKDF (reference sequence). V was shortened by 0 bases and J by 1 base, with 10 bases between the two germline ends. This CDR3 is CATSRDRVQSGANVLTF. DNA for the CDR3: TGTGCCACCAGCAGAGACAGGGTGCAGTCTGGGGCCAACGTCCTGACTTTC. Looking up the rest from reference TRBV15 and TRBJ2-6 gives the full variable domain: DAMVIQNPRYQVTQFGKPVTLSCSQTLNHNVMYWYQQKSSQAPKLLFHYYDKDFNNEADTPDNFQSRRPNTSFCFLDIRSPGLGDTAMYLCATSRDRVQSGANVLTFGAGSRLTVL.

V is TRBV7-9 and J is TRBJ1-4; D not certain. Trimming pared 1 base from V and 6 bases from J, leaving 12 bases between. CDR1 and CDR2 (germline): SEHNR, FQNEAQ (reference sequence). The CDR3 loop spans 15 amino acids. CDR3 DNA sequence: TGTGCCAGCAGCTTAGGTGACGGGTTGGATGAAAAACTGTTTTTT. It yields the protein CASSLGDGLDEKLFF.

The genes are TRBV6-5 and TRBJ2-7, with D maybe TRBD2 (6 bases). V was trimmed by 4 bases and J by 5 bases, leaving 12 bases between them. CDR3 size: 13 residues. In germline, CDR1 is MNHEY, CDR2 SVGAGI. As DNA, the CDR3 is TGTGCCAGCAGTTCCCTTAGCGGTGACGAGCAGTACTTC. Translation gives CASSSLSGDEQYF.

The chain recombines TRBV19 with TRBJ2-1; 9 positions match TRBD2. CDR3 length: 14 amino acids. Germline CDR1 is LNHDA and CDR2 is SQIVND (reference sequence). Germline trimming cut 2 bases from V and 4 bases from J; bases unmatched to any gene: 0. The CDR3 nucleotides are TGTGCCAGTAGTATACTAGCGGGATACAATGAGCAGTTCTTC. Its protein product is CASSILAGYNEQFF.

This chain connects TRBV5-5 to TRBJ2-1; the match to TRBD2 covers 10 bases. This CDR3 spans 15 amino acids. Germline V CDR1 and CDR2: SGHKS, YYEKEE (reference sequence). V lost 4 bases to trimming and J lost 4 bases; unmatched junction nucleotides: 5. As DNA, the CDR3 is TGTGCCAGCAGCCTAGGGACTAGCGAGTACAATGAGCAGTTCTTC. Amino acids: CASSLGTSEYNEQFF.

This clone came up a few times. The chain employs TRBV5-1 and TRBJ2-3, with D possibly matching TRBD2 (5 bases). The CDR3 runs 15 residues. Trimming left V 2 bases short and J 1 base short, with 11 bases between. Germline CDR1 reads SGHRS; CDR2 reads YFSETQ. Written as DNA, the CDR3 is TGCGCCAGCAGCTTACGAGGGTACGGCACAGATACGCAGTATTTT. It encodes CASSLRGYGTDTQYF.

The gene calls are TRBV10-2 and TRBJ2-2; 14 bases map to TRBD2. The CDR3 contains 16 residues. V trimming: 6 bases; J trimming: 6 bases; junction bases outside the gene matches: 6. From germline, CDR1 is WSHSY and CDR2 SAAADI. The CDR3 loop is CASSGLAGGPPGELFF. The DNA for the CDR3 is TGCGCCAGCAGCGGACTAGCGGGAGGCCCCCCCGGGGAGCTGTTTTTT.

This clone was counted only a few times. The V gene is TRBV6-1, the J gene TRBJ2-6; D gene uncertain. The ends were cut back, 5 bases at V and 0 bases at J, with 8 bases in the middle. From germline, CDR1 is MNHNS and CDR2 SASEGT. The CDR3 contains 15 residues. CDR3 residues: CASSPHGSGANVLTF. CDR3 nucleotide sequence: TGTGCCAGCAGTCCCCACGGCTCTGGGGCCAACGTCCTGACTTTC.

DNA for the CDR3: TGTGCCAGCAGTCTCCCCGGGGAAGCTTTCTTT. The encoded protein is CASSLPGEAFF. The V gene is TRBV28, the J gene TRBJ1-1; D is ambiguous. The germline gives CDR1 MDHEN, CDR2 SYDVKM. This CDR3 has 11 residues. Trimming removed 5 bases from V and 8 bases from J, with 9 bases in between.

This clone has more than one count but fewer than ten. The CDR3, as DNA: TGCGCCAGCAGGCCCGGGACTAGCGGCACAGATACGCAGTATTTT. As protein: CASRPGTSGTDTQYF. The chain employs TRBV10-1 and TRBJ2-3, with 10 bases aligning to TRBD2. The germline gives CDR1 WNHNN, CDR2 SYGVQD (reference sequence). CDR3 size: 15 residues. The V and J ends lost 6 bases and 1 base, in that order; junction bases with no gene match: 4.

The chain employs TRBV18 and TRBJ2-5; 8 bases are a match to TRBD1. V shed 5 bases and J 11 bases; nucleotides not matched to a gene: 16. CDR1 and CDR2 from the germline V gene are KGHSH and LQKENI. The length of the CDR3 is 15 residues. The CDR3, as DNA: TGTGCCAGCTCAGCCGGGACAGGCCGATTTGGTGAGCAGTACTTC. This translates into CASSAGTGRFGEQYF.

V gene TRBV18 combines with J gene TRBJ1-5, with no clear D. V was trimmed by 5 bases and J by 6 bases, leaving 14 bases between them. The CDR3 length is 14 residues. Germline assignment: CDR1 KGHSH and CDR2 LQKENI. CDR3 nucleotide sequence: TGTGCCAGCTCAGTCGAGGAGGTGGGTCAGCCCCAGCATTTT. This gives the protein CASSVEEVGQPQHF.

The chain uses TRBV6-6 and TRBJ2-5; weak D call: TRBD2 (6 bases). The CDR3 is 14 residues long. V dropped 8 bases and J dropped 3 bases, with 16 bases sitting between them. Germline lookup yields CDR1 MNHNY and CDR2 SVGAGI (reference sequence). The CDR3 region has the DNA TGTGCCAGCGCAAAAGGGAGGTGGGAAGAGACCCAGTACTTC. Translated, it gives CASAKGRWEETQYF.

The chain employs TRBV28 and TRBJ2-3; 9 bases align to TRBD2. In germline, CDR1 is MDHEN, CDR2 SYDVKM. The J segment lost 0 bases and the V segment lost 6 bases, leaving 4 bases of the junction unmatched. The CDR3 has 15 residues. The CDR3: CASRLAGTSTDTQYF. CDR3 nucleotides: TGTGCCAGCAGACTAGCGGGCACTAGCACAGATACGCAGTATTTT.

A note on this clone: The sample contains more than one DNA sequence encoding this CDR3. The chain couples TRBV20-1 to TRBJ2-5, with a weak D call TRBD2 (5 bases). This CDR3 has 11 amino acids. Trimming removed 2 bases from V and 5 bases from J, with 6 bases in between. Germline CDR1 DFQATT, CDR2 SNEGSKA (reference sequence). CDR3 nucleotides: TGCAGTGCTAGAACGGGGGAGACCCAGTACTTC. This gives the protein CSARTGETQYF.

This clone was recorded many times. This chain connects TRBV14 to TRBJ1-1; possibly TRBD1 for D (6 bases). This CDR3 comprises 12 residues. V shed 0 bases and J shed 10 bases, with 9 bases lying between them. Germline V gene data show CDR1 as SGHDN and CDR2 as FVKESK. For the CDR3, the DNA is TGTGCCAGCAGCCAAGATTGGGGGCGAGCTTTCTTT. This encodes CASSQDWGRAFF.

This clone was recorded once. The chain is built from TRBV2 and TRBJ2-4; 7 bases fit TRBD1. Germline V lookup: CDR1 SNHLY, CDR2 FYNNEI. V lost 7 bases and J lost 3; bases outside the gene matches: 9. The CDR3 spans 15 residues. CDR3 in amino acids: CASIADRVGKNIQYF. The CDR3 DNA reads as TGTGCCAGCATAGCCGACAGGGTAGGCAAAAACATTCAGTACTTC.

This rearrangement joins TRBV7-8 to TRBJ1-2; 9 nucleotides agree with TRBD1. CDR1 is SGHVS and CDR2 is FQNEAQ in the germline V gene. With 1 base clipped from V and 14 bases from J, the junction kept 17 bases outside the gene matches. The CDR3 has 16 amino acids. In nucleotides, the CDR3 is TGTGCCAGCAGCTTAGAGGGACAGGGTTGGGGCACCCAAATAACCTTC. Translated: CASSLEGQGWGTQITF.

The chain combines TRBV29-1 with TRBJ2-7; D is perhaps TRBD2 (6 bases). The germline CDR1 and CDR2 sequences are SQVTM and ANQGSEA. CDR3 length: 16 residues. V was trimmed by 6 bases and J by 1 base, leaving 22 bases between them. The CDR3 coding sequence is TGCAGCGTATTGGGTTTCGGGACTCCCGGATCCTACGAGCAGTACTTC. Amino acids: CSVLGFGTPGSYEQYF.

CDR3 residues: CASSSGLAGGHNEQFF. DNA for the CDR3: TGTGCCAGTAGTTCTGGACTAGCGGGAGGACACAATGAGCAGTTCTTC. The chain carries TRBV19 and TRBJ2-1; 14 bases fit TRBD2. This CDR3 is 16 amino acids long. Germline V gives CDR1 LNHDA, CDR2 SQIVND (reference sequence). J gave up 5 bases and V 5 bases, and 5 bases lay outside the gene matches.

This chain uses TRBV7-9 with TRBJ1-1; D might be TRBD1 (5 bases). CDR3 size: 15 residues. Trimming left V 4 bases short and J 0 bases short, with 12 bases between. Germline V CDR1 and CDR2: SEHNR, FQNEAQ (reference sequence). The DNA for the CDR3 is TGTGCCAGCAGCTCGTCGGACACCCTGAACACTGAAGCTTTCTTT. It encodes CASSSSDTLNTEAFF.

V and J are TRBV7-2 and TRBJ2-7; D call uncertain. Trimming took off 5 bases at V and 6 bases at J, with 14 bases between the two ends. The CDR3 is 13 amino acids. Per the germline V gene, CDR1 is SGHTA and CDR2 is FQGNSA. The CDR3 DNA reads as TGTGCCAGCAGCCCCCGACCCGGGTTCGAGCAGTACTTC. It translates to CASSPRPGFEQYF.

This clone was seen more than once but under ten times. This sequence joins TRBV6-5 and TRBJ1-2; 8 bases map to TRBD1. The CDR3 covers 12 residues. In germline, CDR1 is MNHEY, CDR2 SVGAGI. The ends lost 11 bases at V and 1 base at J; junction bases unmatched: 3. The DNA of the CDR3 is TGTGCCTCCAGGGGGCTTAACTATGGCTACACCTTC. Amino acids: CASRGLNYGYTF.

The chain links TRBV6-5 to TRBJ1-1; possible D gene TRBD1, 6 bases. Germline CDR1 is MNHEY and CDR2 is SVGAGI. The V end was cut by 8 bases, the J end by 3 bases, with 19 bases between. The CDR3 contains 15 residues. As DNA, the CDR3 is TGTGCCAGCCGGCGGGGGGCGATTCAGCACACTGAAGCTTTCTTT. It is translated as CASRRGAIQHTEAFF.

The chain combines TRBV11-3 with TRBJ2-2, with no clear D. The CDR3 contains 14 residues. CDR1 is SGHNT, CDR2 YENEEA, per germline. Deletions cut 2 bases from V and 5 bases from J, with 9 bases between. CDR3 in amino acids: CASSLNRRTGELFF. CDR3 coding DNA: TGTGCCAGCAGCTTAAATAGGAGAACCGGGGAGCTGTTTTTT.

The chain links TRBV6-1 to TRBJ1-2, with 8 bases matching TRBD1. Germline V gene lookup returns CDR1 MNHNS and CDR2 SASEGT. This CDR3 spans 15 amino acids. V lost 5 bases and J lost 5; bases outside the gene matches: 10. This CDR3 reads CASSLAAGGIYGYTF. CDR3 bases: TGTGCCAGCAGTCTCGCGGCAGGGGGCATTTATGGCTACACCTTC.

This clone has more than one count but fewer than ten. The chain recombines TRBV29-1 with TRBJ2-1, with TRBD2 matching over 12 bases. CDR1 is SQVTM, CDR2 ANQGSEA, per germline. Losses at the gene ends were 7 bases for V and 5 bases for J; bases not matched to a gene: 3. The length of the CDR3 is 13 residues. CDR3 amino acids: CSARLAGDNEQFF. The CDR3 DNA follows: TGCAGCGCCCGACTAGCGGGGGACAATGAGCAGTTCTTC.